This T cell receptor (beta chain) was sequenced in a study of shared clonotypes between healthy human individuals (dated by TCRdb to the early 2020s). Regarding the study in general: Three men and two women, aged 18 to 49 years, made up the cohort. For each donor, CD4 naive and CD4 memory were each given three plates, CD8 naive was given two plates, and CD8 memory was given one plate. To estimate repertoire size and how much clonotype sharing occurs between individuals, the study deeply sequenced the blood TCR repertoires of 5 or 6 healthy adults. Different laboratories and diverse techniques were used to prepare libraries and sequence TCR repertoires, to increase sequencing depth and limit assay-specific biases. Per donor, leukapheresis produced somewhere between about 0.94 and 9.5 billion PBMCs. Overall results and qualifications from the work: When a handful of donors were compared, the shared fraction of clonotypes was 5% to 6.5% for naive CD4, roughly 3.4% for naive CD8, 2% to 2.5% for memory CD4, and less than 0.5% for memory CD8. Pairwise subsampling indicated that sequencing depth was expected to affect the degree of clonotype sharing among donors. Rarefaction of sorted-subset datasets indicated incomplete sequencing despite the large sequencing depth. Only blood was sampled, and tissue TCR repertoires likely differ from those in blood. Clonotypes shared by all four sorted-subset donors showed higher generation probabilities than non-shared clonotypes. The small number of donors limited the genetic and exposure-history diversity represented. Larger estimated clonotype richness was generally found for naive subsets than for memory subsets.

TCR CDR3 regions were amplified from genomic DNA by multiplex PCR using the deep immunoSEQ assay. Extracted genomic DNA from each cell subset was distributed evenly across all wells of several immunoSEQ 96-well plates, and each plate was treated as a replicate. For sorted subsets, around 200 ng genomic DNA, equal to approximately 30,000 T cell genomes, was loaded into each replicate PCR. Purified libraries were measured with a Qubit 3.0 fluorometer, size-checked on a Bioanalyzer 2100, and measured again with the KAPA Library Quantification kit. Every immunoSEQ 96-well plate was sequenced on a dedicated single-read 150-cycle Illumina NextSeq 550 flow cell. On the authors' methods: The immunoSEQ output contained only junctional sequences without quality scores, so filtering could not match that applied to full-length reads. Sequences were annotated with PyIR, a Python wrapper for IgBLAST v1.9, and V/J genes and CDR3 were assigned using IMGT germline references. Any read was removed if the V/J assignment was weak (E-value above 1e-6), the CDR3 was missing, or the read contained stop codons, out-of-frame junctions, or ambiguous translated residues. A V3J clonotype was defined by an identical inferred V gene, J gene, and CDR3 amino acid sequence. The percentage overlap between two repertoires was calculated by dividing the number of shared unique clonotypes by the size of the smaller repertoire. Richness of each repertoire was evaluated using RTK rarefaction, the Chao1 estimator, and Recon v2.1 estimates of unobserved clonotypes. For all TCRbeta clonotypes obtained by the gDNA method from four donors, generation probabilities were computed with OLGA. TCRdb holds this immuneACCESS table with in-frame rearrangements only. Some clones are missing; in checked studies, unresolved V genes explain under half, and the rest has no known cause. V and J calls and clone size are given by that table; D and trimming were obtained from the DNA. The sample table records 550,000 to 800,000 clones; roughly 91% of these occur just once. Less than 40% of the sample belongs to the ten largest clones.

Donors were healthy HIV-negative adults with no recently reported acute infections or vaccinations. Only Caucasian adults living in Nashville, Tennessee, USA were represented among the donors. CD8 memory samples were composed of magnetically selected CD45RO+ cells combined with CCR7-negative CD45RA+ effector memory (TemRA) cells. Blood was collected by leukapheresis, and PBMCs were isolated by Ficoll-Histopaque density gradient centrifugation and then cryopreserved in liquid nitrogen vapor phase. Analytical flow cytometry was used to check the purity and quantity of each magnetically sorted T cell population. Each sorted fraction had its genomic DNA isolated and then quantified by UV absorbance on a Nanodrop 2000c. About this clone: Its antigen specificity is not known. Qualities for individual bases were not recorded, and no much larger clone is one base off.

Per the germline V gene, MNHEY is the CDR1 and SVGAGI is the CDR2. V trim: 4 bases; J trim: 4 bases; unmatched bases: 8. Its CDR3 holds 15 amino acids, cysteine through phenylalanine. Only the CDR3 portion is preserved as DNA: 45 bases, with reading frame beginning at the first base. The sample comprised memory CD8+ T cells from PBMCs. What the cell subset or site label conveys for this sample: CD45RO+ cells pooled with CCR7-negative TemRA cells. The clonotype originates from a man between 18 and 35 years old in good health. Some clones in this sample may be carry-over from other donors' samples. The rearrangement combines TRBV6-5 with TRBJ2-5; 8 nucleotides in the junction match TRBD2. DNA sequence: TGTGCCAGCAGTTCCCCTGGCGGGAGGTCAGAGACCCAGTACTTC. Its translation is CASSSPGGRSETQYF.